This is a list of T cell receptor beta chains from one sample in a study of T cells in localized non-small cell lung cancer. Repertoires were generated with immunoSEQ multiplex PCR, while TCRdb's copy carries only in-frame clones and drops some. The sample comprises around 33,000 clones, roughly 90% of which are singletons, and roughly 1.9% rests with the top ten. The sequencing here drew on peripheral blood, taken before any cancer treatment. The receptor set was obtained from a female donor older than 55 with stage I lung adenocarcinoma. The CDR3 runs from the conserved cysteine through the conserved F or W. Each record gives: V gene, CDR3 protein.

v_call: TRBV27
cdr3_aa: CASSALRQGWSYNEQFF

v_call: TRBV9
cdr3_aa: CASSGDRDNYGYTF

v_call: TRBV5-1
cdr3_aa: CASSLAPPGQQYF

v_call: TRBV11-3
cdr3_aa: CASSSPSGSGNTIYF

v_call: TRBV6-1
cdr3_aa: CASRGTGGAGELFF

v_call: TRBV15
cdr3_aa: CATSRDDSTDTQYF

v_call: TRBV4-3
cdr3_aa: CASSQDQGSEKLFF

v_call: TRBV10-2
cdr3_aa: CASRGGTDEKLFF

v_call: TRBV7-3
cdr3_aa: CASSQQGEDGYTF

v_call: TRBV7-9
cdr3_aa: CASSSDTGELFF

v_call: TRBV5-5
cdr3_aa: CASSLAAGEHTDTQYF